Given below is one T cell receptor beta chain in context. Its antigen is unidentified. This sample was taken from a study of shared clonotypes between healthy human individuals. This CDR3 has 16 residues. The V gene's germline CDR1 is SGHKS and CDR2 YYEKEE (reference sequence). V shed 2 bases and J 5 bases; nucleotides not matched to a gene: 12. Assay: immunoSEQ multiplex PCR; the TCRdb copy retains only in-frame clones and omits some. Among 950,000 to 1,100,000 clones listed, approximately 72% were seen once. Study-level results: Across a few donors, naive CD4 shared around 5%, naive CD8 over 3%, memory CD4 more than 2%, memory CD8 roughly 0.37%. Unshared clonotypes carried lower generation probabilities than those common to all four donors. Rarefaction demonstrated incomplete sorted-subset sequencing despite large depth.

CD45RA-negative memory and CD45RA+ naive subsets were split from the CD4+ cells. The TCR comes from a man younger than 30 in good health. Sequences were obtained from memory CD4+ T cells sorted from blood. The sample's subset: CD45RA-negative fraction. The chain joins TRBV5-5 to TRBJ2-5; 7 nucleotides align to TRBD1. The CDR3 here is CASSFAGQVQWETQYF. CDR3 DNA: TGTGCCAGCAGCTTTGCCGGACAGGTTCAATGGGAGACCCAGTACTTC.